This T cell receptor beta chain emerged from a study of T cell responses to AZD1222 COVID-19 vaccine. Sequencing was performed with immunoSEQ multiplex PCR; in TCRdb, only in-frame clones are kept and a portion is missing. The repertoire holds approximately 61,000 clones, with around 85% as singletons. The V end was cut by 6 bases, the J end by 1 base, with 9 bases between. Germline V gene sequence: CDR1 MGHDK, CDR2 SYGVNS. The CDR3 has 13 residues. Study-wide points: Following two doses of AZD1222, Spike-specific TCR breadth and depth rose. Only six or seven AZD1222 recipients were seropositive at baseline.

Note on this clone: Its target is unknown.

The TCR sequence derives from an adult who received the AZD1222 COVID-19 vaccine. V usage is TRBV25-1 and J usage is TRBJ1-1; no definite D call. This sample comprised peripheral blood, obtained 28 days after the second AZD1222 dose. This CDR3 reads CASSDPGNTEAFF. CDR3 coding DNA: TGTGCCAGCAGCGACCCGGGGAACACTGAAGCTTTCTTT.